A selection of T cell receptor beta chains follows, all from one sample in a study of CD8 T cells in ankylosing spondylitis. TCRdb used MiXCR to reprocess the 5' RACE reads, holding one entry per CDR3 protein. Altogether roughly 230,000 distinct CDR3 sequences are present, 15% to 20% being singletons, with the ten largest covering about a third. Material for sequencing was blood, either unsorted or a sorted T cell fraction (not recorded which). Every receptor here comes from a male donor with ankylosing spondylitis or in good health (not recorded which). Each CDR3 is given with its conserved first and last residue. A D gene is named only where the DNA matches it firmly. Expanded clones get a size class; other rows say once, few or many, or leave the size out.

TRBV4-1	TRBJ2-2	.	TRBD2	TGCGCCAGCAGCCAACCAGCGGGAGGGCAGACCGGGGAGCTGTTTTTT	CASSQPAGGQTGELFF
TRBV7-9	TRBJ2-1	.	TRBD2	TGTGCCAGCAGCTTAATTCTAGCGGGAGCTGTAAATGAGCAGTTCTTC	CASSLILAGAVNEQFF
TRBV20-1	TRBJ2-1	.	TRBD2	TGCAGTGCCAGGGATCTAGCGGGAGTGCTCTACAATGAGCAGTTCTTC	CSARDLAGVLYNEQFF
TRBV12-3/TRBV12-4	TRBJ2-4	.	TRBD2	TGTGCCAGCAGCACCGGGACTAGCGCCAAAAACATTCAGTACTTC	CASSTGTSAKNIQYF
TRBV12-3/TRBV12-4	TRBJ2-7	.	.	TGTGCCAGCATGAAGGGGCCCAACGAGCAGTACTTC	CASMKGPNEQYF
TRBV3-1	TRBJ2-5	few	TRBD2	TGTGCCAGCAGCCGGACTAGCGGGAATTGGCAAGAGACCCAGTACTTC	CASSRTSGNWQETQYF
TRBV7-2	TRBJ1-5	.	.	TGTGCCAGCAGCTTAGATTTGGGGGGGCAACAGCCCCAGCATTTT	CASSLDLGGQQPQHF
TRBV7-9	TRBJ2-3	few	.	TGTGCCAGCAGGCACAAGGGAGTCGCAGATACGCAGTATTTT	CASRHKGVADTQYF
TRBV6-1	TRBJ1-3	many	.	TGTGCCAGCAGCCTTGACAGCCAAGGAAACACCATATATTTT	CASSLDSQGNTIYF
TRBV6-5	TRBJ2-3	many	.	TGTGCCAGCAGTTATTCAGGGGATACGCAGTATTTT	CASSYSGDTQYF
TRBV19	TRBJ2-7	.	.	TGTGCCAGTAGCCCACTGGGCTCGGTCTCCTACGAGCAGTACTTC	CASSPLGSVSYEQYF
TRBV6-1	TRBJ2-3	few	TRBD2	TGTGCCAGCAGCGACGGGACTAGCGGGAGGAGGAGCACAGATACGCAGTATTTT	CASSDGTSGRRSTDTQYF
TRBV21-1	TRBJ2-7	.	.	TGTGCCAGCAGCAAAAAAGACAGGTTTTGTGAGCAGTACTTC	CASSKKDRFCEQYF
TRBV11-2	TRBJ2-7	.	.	TGTGCCAGCAGCTTAAGTGCGGAGCAGTACTTC	CASSLSAEQYF
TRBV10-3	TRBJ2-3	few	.	TGTGCCATCAGTGAGATCGAAGATACGCAGTATTTT	CAISEIEDTQYF
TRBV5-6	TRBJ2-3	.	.	TGTGCCAGCAGCTTGGAAGCTTCTCCTTCGGAAGATACGCAGTATTTT	CASSLEASPSEDTQYF
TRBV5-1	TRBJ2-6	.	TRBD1	TGCGCCAGCAGCTTGGTGGGACAGGGGAGCTCTGAGCTTGGGGCCAACGTCCTGACTTTC	CASSLVGQGSSELGANVLTF
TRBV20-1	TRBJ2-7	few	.	TGCAGTGCTAGAGATGATCGGCAGCACTACGAGCAGTACTTC	CSARDDRQHYEQYF
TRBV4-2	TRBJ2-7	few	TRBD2	TGTGCCAGCAGCCAAGAGAGTAGCGGGAGTGACTTCTACGAGCAGTACTTC	CASSQESSGSDFYEQYF
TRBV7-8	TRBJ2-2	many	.	TGTGCCAGCAGCCTCCCGGAGAACACCGGGGAGCTGTTTTTT	CASSLPENTGELFF
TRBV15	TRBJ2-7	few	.	TGTGCCACCAGCAGAGAGTACGACCGGGACTTATGGTACGAGCAGTACTTC	CATSREYDRDLWYEQYF
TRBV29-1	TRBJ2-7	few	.	TGCAGCGTTGGGGGGACGGGCTACGAGCAGTACTTC	CSVGGTGYEQYF
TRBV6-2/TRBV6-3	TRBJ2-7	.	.	TGTGCCAGCAGTTACTCGCCAACACTCTACGAGCAGTACTTC	CASSYSPTLYEQYF
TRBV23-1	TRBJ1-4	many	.	TGCGCCAGCAGTCTCCCCGAACCTGGTGAAAAACTGTTTTTT	CASSLPEPGEKLFF
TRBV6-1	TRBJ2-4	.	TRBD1	TGTGCCAGCAGTGAAGGAGGGGGCGTAGGTAACATTCAGTACTTC	CASSEGGGVGNIQYF
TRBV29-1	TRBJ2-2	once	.	TGCAGCGTTGGGGGGCTCCCGGGACGGGACACCGGGGAGCTGTTTTTT	CSVGGLPGRDTGELFF
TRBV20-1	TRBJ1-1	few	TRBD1	TGCAGTGCTAGAGTTTTGGACAGGGCTACTGAAGCTTTCTTT	CSARVLDRATEAFF
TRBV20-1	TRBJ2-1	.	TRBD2	TGCAGTGCTAGAGATGGGGGACTAGCGGGAGAAGAGCAGTTCTTC	CSARDGGLAGEEQFF
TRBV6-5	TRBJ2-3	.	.	TGTGCCAGCAGTTGGGGCGTATTCACAGATACGCAGTATTTT	CASSWGVFTDTQYF
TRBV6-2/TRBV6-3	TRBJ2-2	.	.	TGTGCCAGCAGTTACAACAGGGTTGCCGGGGAGCTGTTTTTT	CASSYNRVAGELFF
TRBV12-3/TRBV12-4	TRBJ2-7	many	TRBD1	TGTGCCAGCAGTTTAGTACAGGGGACCTACGAGCAGTACTTC	CASSLVQGTYEQYF
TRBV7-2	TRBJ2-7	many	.	TGTGCCAGCAGCTTGGACGGCGACTACGAGCAGTACTTC	CASSLDGDYEQYF
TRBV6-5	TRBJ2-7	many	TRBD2	TGTGCCAGCAGTTCCCAGGAACCGATACTAGCGGACTACGAGCAGTACTTC	CASSSQEPILADYEQYF
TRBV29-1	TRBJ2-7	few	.	TGCAGCGTTGAAATTCCGGGACCGACCTCCTACGAGCAGTACTTC	CSVEIPGPTSYEQYF
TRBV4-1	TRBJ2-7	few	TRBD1	TGCGCCAGCAGCCAGCTTGGGGACAGGAGATCCTACGAGCAGTACTTC	CASSQLGDRRSYEQYF
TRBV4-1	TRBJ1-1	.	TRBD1	TGCGCCAGCAGCCAAGAAAGGACAGGGGTGATGAACACTGAAGCTTTCTTT	CASSQERTGVMNTEAFF
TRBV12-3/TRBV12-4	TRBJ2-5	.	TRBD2	TGTGCCAGCAGTTTACCTCTACTAGCGGAAGGGGCCCAGTACTTC	CASSLPLLAEGAQYF
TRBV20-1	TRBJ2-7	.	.	TGCAGTGCTAGAGACCGGCGACTCTACGAGCAGTACTTC	CSARDRRLYEQYF
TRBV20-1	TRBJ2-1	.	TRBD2	TGCAGTGCTAGATCCGAGCGGGAGGTAGTCGGCAATGAGCAGTTCTTC	CSARSEREVVGNEQFF
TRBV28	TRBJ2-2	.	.	TGTGCCAGCAGTCCTATGGGGACCGGGGAGCTGTTTTTT	CASSPMGTGELFF
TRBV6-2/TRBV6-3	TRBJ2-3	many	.	TGTGCCAGCAGTACTCTCCCAGATCGCACAGATACGCAGTATTTT	CASSTLPDRTDTQYF
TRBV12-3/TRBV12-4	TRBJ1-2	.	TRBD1	TGTGCCAGCAGGACTGGGACAGATGGCTACACCTTC	CASRTGTDGYTF
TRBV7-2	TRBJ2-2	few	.	TGTGCCAGCAGCTCCTTATTCGTCAGCCAATACACCGGGGAGCTGTTTTTT	CASSSLFVSQYTGELFF
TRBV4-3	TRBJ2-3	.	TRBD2	TGCGCCAGCAGCCAAGTTCCGACTAGCGGGGGCACAGATACGCAGTATTTT	CASSQVPTSGGTDTQYF
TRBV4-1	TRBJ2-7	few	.	TGCGCCAGCAGCCAAGAAACGAGGGCGGTCCCCTACGAGCAGTACTTC	CASSQETRAVPYEQYF
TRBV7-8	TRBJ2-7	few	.	TGTGCCAGCAGCTTAGAGTGGGGCGGCGAGCAGTACTTC	CASSLEWGGEQYF
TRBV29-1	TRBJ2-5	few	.	TGCAGCGTTGAAGAGCCCGGGCCATTGACCCAGTACTTC	CSVEEPGPLTQYF
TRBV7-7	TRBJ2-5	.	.	TGTGCTAGCAGCTTAGGATGGACAGAAGAGACCCAGTACTTC	CASSLGWTEETQYF
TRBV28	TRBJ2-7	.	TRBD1	TGTGCCAGCAGTTTACCGACAGGGGCCTACGAGCAGTACTTC	CASSLPTGAYEQYF
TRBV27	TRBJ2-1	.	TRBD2	TGTGCCAGCAGTTTATCGGCTAGCGGTTTCTATGAGCCGTTCTTC	CASSLSASGFYEPFF
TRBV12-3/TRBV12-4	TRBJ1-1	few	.	TGTGCCAGCAGTTTTCAACGACAAGTCACTGAAGCTTTCTTT	CASSFQRQVTEAFF
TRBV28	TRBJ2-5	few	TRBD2	TGTGCCAGCAGTTCGACTAGCGGGAGGGCGGGAGAGACCCAGTACTTC	CASSSTSGRAGETQYF
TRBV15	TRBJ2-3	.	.	TGTGCCACCAGCAGAGAACCTTTGGATACGCAGTATTTT	CATSREPLDTQYF
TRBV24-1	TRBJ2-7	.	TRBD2	TGTGCCACCAGTGAACCCGTTGGGACTAGCGGGAGTCTCGACGAGCAGTACTTC	CATSEPVGTSGSLDEQYF
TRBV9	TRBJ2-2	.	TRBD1	TGTGCCAGCAGCGCTCGACAGGGGGCGATTATCGGGGAGCTGTTTTTT	CASSARQGAIIGELFF
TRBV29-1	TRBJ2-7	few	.	TGCAGCGTTGAAGATAGTCAAGGGAAACACGAGCAGTACTTC	CSVEDSQGKHEQYF
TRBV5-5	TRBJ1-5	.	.	TGTGCCAGCAGCTTGGCCGGGGCCGGCGGGAATCAGCCCCAGCATTTT	CASSLAGAGGNQPQHF
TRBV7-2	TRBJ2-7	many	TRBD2	TGTGCCAGCAGCCTGAGACTAGCGGGAGTATATTACGAGCAGTACTTC	CASSLRLAGVYYEQYF
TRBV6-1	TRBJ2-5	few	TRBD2	TGTGCCAGCAGAATCCACGGGTCGGCGGGGGGAGAGACCCAGTACTTC	CASRIHGSAGGETQYF